The 3 T cell receptor beta chains given below trace back to one sample, sequenced in a study of blood T cells in healthy people across ages. PCR was performed a second time for roughly 7 to 11 cycles using a sample-barcoded 5' primer and a J-beta primer mix. TCRdb called the 5' RACE reads again in MiXCR, with one record for every CDR3 protein. The profile shows more than 750,000 distinct CDR3 sequences, almost 30% of them singletons. This sample was also put to use in a study of T cells of mothers and their children.

The sequencing input was blood. These TCRs come from a middle-aged woman in good health.

This clonotype was counted between two and nine times. Since a much larger clone is just one base distant, this may be a read error. This chain joins TRBV20-1 and TRBJ2-7; TRBD1 aligns across 10 bases. There are 12 residues in the CDR3. Trimming cost V 8 bases and J 4 bases; bases outside gene matches: 5. CDR1 is DFQATT and CDR2 is SNEGSKA in the germline V gene (reference sequence). For the CDR3, the DNA is TGCAGTACAAGGACAGGGGGGTACGAGCAGTACTTC. It specifies CSTRTGGYEQYF.

In this sample, this clonotype turned up a few times. This chain links TRBV20-1 with TRBJ2-1, with D perhaps matching TRBD1 or TRBD2 (5 bases each). Germline V gives CDR1 DFQATT, CDR2 SNEGSKA (reference sequence). The length of the CDR3 is 12 residues. Trimming removed 5 bases at V and 10 bases at J, with 15 bases between. CDR3 loop: CSAGRDRGEQFF. CDR3 bases: TGCAGTGCTGGACGGGACCGGGGCGAGCAGTTCTTC.

The sample holds many counts of this clonotype. The genes are TRBV7-3 and TRBJ2-3, with 8 bases lining up with TRBD2. Per germline, CDR1 SGHTA and CDR2 FQGTGA. Trimming removed 5 bases from V and 7 bases from J; junction bases left unmatched: 14. The CDR3 sequence is 16 residues long. CDR3 bases: TGTGCCAGCAGCCCCGCCCCCCACGGGACTAGTAATACGCAGTATTTT. It translates to CASSPAPHGTSNTQYF.